Described below is a single TCR beta chain sequence and its context. Antigen specificity is unknown. Using immunoSEQ multiplex PCR, the repertoire was profiled, and TCRdb retains in-frame clones only, with some absent. The data show about 92,000 clones, just over 90% seen once. These data are taken from a study of T cell responses to AZD1222 COVID-19 vaccine. Points from the study as a whole: Vaccination with two AZD1222 doses was followed by a rise in Spike-specific TCR breadth and depth.

Specimen: peripheral blood, collected on day 0 of AZD1222 vaccination. This clonotype originated in an adult in good health.

The CDR3 DNA follows: TGTGCCAGCAGCTTAAACGGGGCGGTTTTCGGCACTGAAGCTTTCTTT. It is translated as CASSLNGAVFGTEAFF. The genes are TRBV7-8 and TRBJ1-1; TRBD1 is a possible D gene (5 bases). V dropped 2 bases and J dropped 4 bases, with 17 bases sitting between them. The CDR3 length is 16 residues. From germline, CDR1 is SGHVS and CDR2 FQNEAQ.